This passage covers 19 T cell receptor beta chains from one sample sequenced in a study of blood T cell repertoires in COVID-19. The protocol was immunoSEQ multiplex PCR, while the TCRdb copy is restricted to in-frame clones and leaves out a portion. This sample yields around 56,000 clones, of which approximately 79% are seen a single time; 3.2% belongs to the top ten. Sequenced: peripheral blood. The receptors here all came from a man between 60 and 75 years old with acute or convalescent COVID-19.

The chain has TRBV18 and TRBJ1-2, with 7 bases that match TRBD1. CDR3 length equals 15 residues. Germline CDR1 KGHSH, CDR2 LQKENI. Losses at the gene ends were 2 bases for V and 2 bases for J; bases not matched to a gene: 5. The chain's CDR3 is CASSPTGEANYGYTF. Written as DNA, the CDR3 is TGTGCCAGCTCACCAACAGGGGAGGCCAACTATGGCTACACCTTC.

The chain carries TRBV5-1 and TRBJ2-2; 9 positions match TRBD1. J was trimmed by 6 bases and V by 2 bases; bases with no gene match: 5. CDR1 is SGHRS and CDR2 is YFSETQ in the germline V gene. The CDR3 covers 15 residues. CDR3 amino acids: CASSFTGGAAGELFF. For the CDR3, the DNA is TGCGCCAGCAGCTTTACAGGGGGCGCGGCCGGGGAGCTGTTTTTT.

V gene TRBV27 combines with J gene TRBJ1-2; D unresolved. Trimming left V 6 bases short and J 1 base short, with 18 bases between. The germline V gene encodes CDR1 MNHEY and CDR2 SMNVEV (reference sequence). The CDR3 spans 16 residues. This CDR3 reads CASSRAASGDNYGYTF. CDR3 DNA: TGTGCCAGCAGCCGCGCCGCATCGGGAGATAACTATGGCTACACCTTC.

This clone was seen only a few times. V and J are TRBV7-9 and TRBJ2-2; 8 bases line up with TRBD1. The CDR3 runs 16 residues. V trimming: 10 bases; J trimming: 3 bases; junction bases outside the gene matches: 13. Looked up from germline, CDR1 is SEHNR and CDR2 is FQNEAQ (reference sequence). The CDR3 here is CATWDRIEWYTGELFF. CDR3 nucleotides: TGTGCCACCTGGGACAGGATAGAATGGTACACCGGGGAGCTGTTTTTT. The full variable domain, completed using reference TRBV7-9 and TRBJ2-2, is DTGVSQNPRHKITKRGQNVTFRCDPISEHNRLYWYRQTLGQGPEFLTYFQNEAQLEKSRLLSDRFSAERPKGSFSTLEIQRTEQGDSAMYLCATWDRIEWYTGELFFGEGSRLTVL.

V gene TRBV5-1 combines with J gene TRBJ1-2; D unresolved. The length of the CDR3 is 15 residues. V dropped 0 bases and J dropped 2 bases, with 11 bases sitting between them. The germline V gene encodes CDR1 SGHRS and CDR2 YFSETQ. CDR3 region: CASSLEPTENYGYTF. In DNA form, the CDR3 reads TGCGCCAGCAGCTTGGAGCCGACGGAGAACTATGGCTACACCTTC.

The V gene is TRBV25-1, the J gene TRBJ2-3; 10 nucleotides agree with TRBD1. The CDR3 is made up of 15 amino acids. Per the germline V gene, CDR1 is MGHDK and CDR2 is SYGVNS. V lost 4 bases to trimming and J lost 2 bases; unmatched junction nucleotides: 3. Here the CDR3 reads CASSGQGAHTDTQYF. CDR3 DNA sequence: TGTGCCAGCAGTGGACAGGGGGCGCACACAGATACGCAGTATTTT.

CDR3 DNA: TGTGCCAGCAGGGTAGGAGGGTTAGATTCACCCCTCCACTTT. It translates to CASRVGGLDSPLHF. V gene TRBV6-5 combines with J gene TRBJ1-6; no definite D call. The CDR3 sequence is 14 residues long. Per germline, CDR1 MNHEY and CDR2 SVGAGI. V lost 6 bases and J lost 8, with 14 bases in between.

This clone was recorded a few times. The rearrangement uses TRBV7-9 and TRBJ2-2; D not certain. Trimming removed 5 bases at V and 10 bases at J, with 11 bases between. Germline lookup yields CDR1 SEHNR and CDR2 FQNEAQ (reference sequence). CDR3 length: 12 residues. CDR3 amino acids: CASSRQTLELFF. The CDR3, as DNA: TGTGCCAGCAGCCGTCAGACTCTGGAGCTGTTTTTT.

DNA for the CDR3: TGCAGTGCTAGTGATTCAGGGGGGAGCGGGGAGCTGTTTTTT. Translated, it gives CSASDSGGSGELFF. The genes are TRBV20-1 and TRBJ2-2; D perhaps matches TRBD1 (7 bases). Germline-derived CDR1 and CDR2 are DFQATT and SNEGSKA (reference sequence). The length of the CDR3 is 14 residues. Trimming shortened V by 3 bases and J by 7 bases, and 15 bases separated the two germline ends.

The V call is TRBV6-1, the J call TRBJ1-2; D ambiguous. The germline V gene has CDR1 MNHNS and CDR2 SASEGT. V lost 3 bases and J lost 1, with 12 bases in between. The CDR3 has 15 residues. CDR3 DNA sequence: TGTGCCAGCAGTGAGGGCAGCTTCCTTAACTATGGCTACACCTTC. As protein: CASSEGSFLNYGYTF.

This clone has a handful of counts. This chain uses TRBV9 with TRBJ2-1; 8 bases map to TRBD2. From germline, CDR1 is SGDLS and CDR2 YYNGEE. The CDR3 has 15 residues. V lost 2 bases to trimming and J lost 10 bases; unmatched junction nucleotides: 11. CDR3 amino acids: CASSVDGLAEREQFF. The CDR3 DNA follows: TGTGCCAGCAGCGTTGATGGACTAGCCGAGCGGGAGCAGTTCTTC.

This rearrangement joins TRBV10-2 to TRBJ1-2, with TRBD1 matching over 7 bases. The germline CDR1 and CDR2 sequences are WSHSY and SAAADI. The CDR3 has 12 amino acids. The J segment lost 5 bases and the V segment lost 4 bases, leaving 1 base of the junction unmatched. Here the CDR3 reads CASSGQGYGYTF. The CDR3 DNA is TGCGCCAGCAGTGGACAGGGATATGGCTACACCTTC.

The chain recombines TRBV30 with TRBJ2-3; 9 nucleotides agree with TRBD2. The J segment lost 2 bases and the V segment lost 3 bases, leaving 12 bases of the junction unmatched. The CDR3 has 17 amino acids. The germline V gene encodes CDR1 GTSNPN and CDR2 SVGIG (reference sequence). The CDR3 loop reads CAWRGLFAGGPTDTQYF. The DNA of the CDR3 is TGTGCCTGGAGGGGCCTTTTTGCGGGGGGGCCCACAGATACGCAGTATTTT.

The chain combines TRBV10-3 with TRBJ1-2; 11 nucleotides match TRBD1. CDR1 and CDR2 from the germline V gene are ENHRY and SYGVKD. CDR3 length: 15 residues. With 7 bases clipped from V and 3 bases from J, the junction kept 7 bases outside the gene matches. The CDR3 loop reads CAITHGTGGDYGYTF. The CDR3, as DNA: TGTGCCATCACCCACGGGACAGGGGGGGACTATGGCTACACCTTC.

This clone was seen only once. This rearrangement joins TRBV27 to TRBJ1-5; D call uncertain. The CDR3 is 13 amino acids. V lost 2 bases to trimming and J lost 4 bases, with 6 bases between them. Germline CDR1 is MNHEY and CDR2 is SMNVEV (reference sequence). The CDR3 protein is CASSLIPNQPQHF. The CDR3, as DNA: TGTGCCAGCAGTTTAATCCCTAATCAGCCCCAGCATTTT.

The genes are TRBV2 and TRBJ1-1; 12 positions agree with TRBD1. The V gene's germline CDR1 is SNHLY and CDR2 FYNNEI. Trimming cost V 6 bases and J 3 bases; bases outside gene matches: 14. The CDR3 contains 18 residues. CDR3 protein: CASRWSPGQGAGHTEAFF. The CDR3 region has the DNA TGTGCCAGCAGGTGGTCTCCGGGACAGGGGGCAGGTCACACTGAAGCTTTCTTT.

The DNA for the CDR3 is TGTGCCAGCAGCTTGTGGGGGGTCTCTGGAAACACCATATATTTT. Protein sequence: CASSLWGVSGNTIYF. The chain joins TRBV5-6 to TRBJ1-3; possible D gene TRBD1, 5 bases. Germline lookup yields CDR1 SGHDT and CDR2 YYEEEE. CDR3 length equals 15 residues. The germline V and J ends were trimmed by 1 base and 0 bases, with 8 bases remaining between them.

The chain recombines TRBV5-1 with TRBJ2-5; 8 bases map to TRBD1. CDR1 is SGHRS, CDR2 YFSETQ, per germline. Trimming took 0 bases from V and 7 from J; bases not matched to a gene: 8. This CDR3 has 15 residues. CDR3: CASSLGGQASGTQYF. CDR3 sequence (DNA): TGCGCCAGCAGCTTGGGGGGACAGGCCTCAGGGACCCAGTACTTC.

The rearrangement links TRBV11-2 to TRBJ1-1; possibly TRBD1 for D (5 bases). The CDR3 totals 14 residues. Germline assignment: CDR1 SGHAT and CDR2 FQNNGV. The ends were cut back, 3 bases at V and 8 bases at J, with 16 bases in the middle. The CDR3: CASSLGQGGQEAFF. The DNA for the CDR3 is TGTGCCAGCAGCTTGGGCCAGGGTGGGCAAGAAGCTTTCTTT.